This T cell receptor (beta chain) comes out of a study of shared clonotypes between healthy human individuals. Study results and caveats: Only blood was sampled; tissue repertoires likely differ. The sharing of about 5.3% of naive CD4 clonotypes was seen across a few donors. Clonotype sharing among donors, it was expected, would be affected by sequencing depth.

The V gene end was trimmed by 6 bases and the J gene end by 4 bases; junction bases not matched to a gene: 12. The CDR3 covers 16 residues. In germline, CDR1 is SEHNR, CDR2 FQNEAQ (reference sequence). This clone was detected a few times. Its antigen is as yet unknown. Assay: immunoSEQ multiplex PCR; the TCRdb copy retains only in-frame clones and omits some. This sample has around 990,000 clones; 60% to 85% occur once, and the top ten carry roughly 0.83%. The chain links TRBV7-9 to TRBJ2-7; 10 bases map to TRBD2. Sequenced material: memory CD4+ T cells from PBMCs. Subset denoted: CD45RA-negative fraction. This receptor was identified in a man aged 18 to 30 in good health. Some clones in this sample may be carry-over from other donors' samples. The CDR3 DNA follows: TGTGCCAGCAGTTTCGTCCTAGCGGGAGTGGTTTACGAGCAGTACTTC. It specifies CASSFVLAGVVYEQYF.